The clone carrying this T cell receptor beta chain was seen a handful of times. Sequenced by immunoSEQ multiplex PCR; TCRdb stores in-frame clones only, minus some. Of a few hundred thousand clones listed, roughly 91% are singletons. V was trimmed by 4 bases and J by 13 bases, leaving 14 bases between them. The CDR3 loop spans 13 amino acids. Germline V lookup: CDR1 MGHDK, CDR2 SYGVNS. The data stem from a study of blood T cell repertoires in COVID-19. Sequenced material: peripheral blood. This receptor was identified in a man between 50 and 59 years old with active or convalescent COVID-19. The rearrangement links TRBV25-1 to TRBJ1-6; no clear D gene. CDR3 in DNA: TGTGCCAGCAGTGGAGATTCGGGGTTCCCCCTCCACTTT. It encodes CASSGDSGFPLHF.